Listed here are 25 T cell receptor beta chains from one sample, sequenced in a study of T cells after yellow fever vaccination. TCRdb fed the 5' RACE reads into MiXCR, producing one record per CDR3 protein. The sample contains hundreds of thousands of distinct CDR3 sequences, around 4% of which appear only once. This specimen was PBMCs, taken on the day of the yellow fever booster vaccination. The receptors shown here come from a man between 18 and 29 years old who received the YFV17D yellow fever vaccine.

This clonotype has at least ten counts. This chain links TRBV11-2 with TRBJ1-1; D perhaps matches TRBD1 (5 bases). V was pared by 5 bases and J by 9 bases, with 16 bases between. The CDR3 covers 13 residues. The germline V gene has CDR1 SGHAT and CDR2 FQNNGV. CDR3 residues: CASSLPGRVQAFF. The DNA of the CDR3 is TGTGCCAGCAGCCTTCCAGGGAGAGTCCAAGCTTTCTTT.

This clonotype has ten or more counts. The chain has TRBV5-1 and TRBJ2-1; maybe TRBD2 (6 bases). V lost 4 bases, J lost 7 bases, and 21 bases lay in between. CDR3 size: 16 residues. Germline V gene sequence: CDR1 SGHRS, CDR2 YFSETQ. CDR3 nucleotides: TGCGCCAGCAGCCGCGGGACTTTCCTCTGGGATAATGAGCAGTTCTTC. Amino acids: CASSRGTFLWDNEQFF.

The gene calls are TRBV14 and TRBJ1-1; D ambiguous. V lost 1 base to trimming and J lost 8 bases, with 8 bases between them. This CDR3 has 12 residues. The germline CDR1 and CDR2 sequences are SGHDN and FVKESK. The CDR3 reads CASSQGAVEAFF. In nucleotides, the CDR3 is TGTGCCAGCAGCCAAGGGGCAGTGGAAGCTTTCTTT.

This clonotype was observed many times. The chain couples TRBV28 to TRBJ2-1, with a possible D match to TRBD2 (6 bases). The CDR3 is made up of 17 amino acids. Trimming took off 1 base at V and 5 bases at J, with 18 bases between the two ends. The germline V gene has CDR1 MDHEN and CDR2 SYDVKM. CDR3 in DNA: TGTGCCAGCAGTTTATACCCACGCGGGGAAGTAGACAATGAGCAGTTCTTC. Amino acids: CASSLYPRGEVDNEQFF.

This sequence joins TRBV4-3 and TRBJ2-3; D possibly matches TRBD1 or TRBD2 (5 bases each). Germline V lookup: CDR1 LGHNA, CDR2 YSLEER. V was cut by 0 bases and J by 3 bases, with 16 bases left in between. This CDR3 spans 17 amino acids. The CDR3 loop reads CASSQDLGTERTDTQYF. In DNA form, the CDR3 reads TGCGCCAGCAGCCAAGATTTGGGGACGGAAAGAACAGATACGCAGTATTTT.

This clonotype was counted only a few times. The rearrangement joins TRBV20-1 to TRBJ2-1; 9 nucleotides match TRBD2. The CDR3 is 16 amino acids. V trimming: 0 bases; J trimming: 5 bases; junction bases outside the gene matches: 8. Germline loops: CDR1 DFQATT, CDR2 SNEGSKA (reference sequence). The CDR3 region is CSARDSTSGYHNEQFF. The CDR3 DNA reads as TGCAGTGCTAGAGACTCGACTAGCGGCTACCACAATGAGCAGTTCTTC.

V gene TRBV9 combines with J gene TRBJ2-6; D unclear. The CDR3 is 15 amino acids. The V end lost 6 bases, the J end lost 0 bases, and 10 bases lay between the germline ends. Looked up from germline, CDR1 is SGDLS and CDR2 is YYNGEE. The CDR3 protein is CASTGDTSGANVLTF. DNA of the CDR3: TGTGCCAGCACCGGTGACACCTCTGGGGCCAACGTCCTGACTTTC.

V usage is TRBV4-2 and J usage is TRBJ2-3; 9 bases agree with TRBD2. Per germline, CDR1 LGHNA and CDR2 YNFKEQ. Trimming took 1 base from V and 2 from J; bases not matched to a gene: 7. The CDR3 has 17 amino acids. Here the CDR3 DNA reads TGTGCCAGCAGCCAAGCACCGGCTAGCGGGGACACAGATACGCAGTATTTT. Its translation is CASSQAPASGDTDTQYF.

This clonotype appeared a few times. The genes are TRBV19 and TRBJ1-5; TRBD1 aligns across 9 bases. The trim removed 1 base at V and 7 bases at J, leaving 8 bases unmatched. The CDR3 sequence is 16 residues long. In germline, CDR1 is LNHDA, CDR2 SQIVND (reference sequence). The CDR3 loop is CASSIVDGTGNQPQHF. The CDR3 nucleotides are TGTGCCAGTAGTATAGTAGATGGGACAGGGAACCAGCCCCAGCATTTT.

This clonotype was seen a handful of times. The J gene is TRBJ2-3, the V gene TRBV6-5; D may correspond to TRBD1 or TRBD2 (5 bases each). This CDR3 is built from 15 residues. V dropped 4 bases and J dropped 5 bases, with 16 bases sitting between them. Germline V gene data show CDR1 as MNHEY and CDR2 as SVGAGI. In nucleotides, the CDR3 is TGTGCCAGCAGTTCTGGGACGGAGGTAGAAGATACGCAGTATTTT. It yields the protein CASSSGTEVEDTQYF.

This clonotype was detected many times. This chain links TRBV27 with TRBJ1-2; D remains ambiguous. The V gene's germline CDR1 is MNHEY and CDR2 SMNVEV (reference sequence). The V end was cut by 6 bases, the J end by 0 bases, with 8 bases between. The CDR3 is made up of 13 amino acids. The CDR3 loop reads CASSPTANYGYTF. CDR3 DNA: TGTGCCAGCAGCCCGACCGCTAACTATGGCTACACCTTC.

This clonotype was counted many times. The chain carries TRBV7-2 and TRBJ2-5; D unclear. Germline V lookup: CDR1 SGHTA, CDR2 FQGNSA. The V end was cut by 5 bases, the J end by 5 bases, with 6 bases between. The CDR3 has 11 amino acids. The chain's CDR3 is CASSGSETQYF. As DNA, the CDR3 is TGTGCCAGCAGCGGAAGCGAGACCCAGTACTTC.

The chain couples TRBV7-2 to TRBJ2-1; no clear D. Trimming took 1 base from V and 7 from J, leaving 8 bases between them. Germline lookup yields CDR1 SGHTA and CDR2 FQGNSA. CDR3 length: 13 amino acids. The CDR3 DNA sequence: TGTGCCAGCAGCTTAGTCTTAGTTAATGAGCAGTTCTTC. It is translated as CASSLVLVNEQFF.

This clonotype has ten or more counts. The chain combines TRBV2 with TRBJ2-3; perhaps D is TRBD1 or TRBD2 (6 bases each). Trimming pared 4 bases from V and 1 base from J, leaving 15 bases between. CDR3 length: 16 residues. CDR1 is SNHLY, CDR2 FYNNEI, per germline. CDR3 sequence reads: CASSGPGASRTDTQYF. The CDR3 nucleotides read TGTGCCAGCAGTGGACCGGGGGCCTCCCGCACAGATACGCAGTATTTT.

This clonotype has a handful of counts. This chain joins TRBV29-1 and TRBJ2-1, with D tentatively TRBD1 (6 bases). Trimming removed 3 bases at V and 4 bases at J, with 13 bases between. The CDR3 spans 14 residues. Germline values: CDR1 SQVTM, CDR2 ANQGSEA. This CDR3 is CSVETRGYYNEQFF. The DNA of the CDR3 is TGCAGCGTTGAGACGAGGGGGTATTACAATGAGCAGTTCTTC.

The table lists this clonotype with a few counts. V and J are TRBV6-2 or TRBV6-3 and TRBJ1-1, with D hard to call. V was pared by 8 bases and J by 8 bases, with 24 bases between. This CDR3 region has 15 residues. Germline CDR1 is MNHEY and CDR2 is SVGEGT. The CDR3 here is CASVDGGFSAPEAFF. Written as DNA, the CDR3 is TGTGCCAGCGTTGATGGAGGTTTTTCGGCGCCCGAAGCTTTCTTT.

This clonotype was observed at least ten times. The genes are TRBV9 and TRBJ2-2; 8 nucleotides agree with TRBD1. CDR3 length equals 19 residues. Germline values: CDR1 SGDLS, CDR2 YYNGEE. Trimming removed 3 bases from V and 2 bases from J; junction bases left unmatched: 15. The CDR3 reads CASSAEWTGRIANTGELFF. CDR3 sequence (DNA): TGTGCCAGCAGCGCGGAGTGGACAGGGAGAATCGCAAACACCGGGGAGCTGTTTTTT.

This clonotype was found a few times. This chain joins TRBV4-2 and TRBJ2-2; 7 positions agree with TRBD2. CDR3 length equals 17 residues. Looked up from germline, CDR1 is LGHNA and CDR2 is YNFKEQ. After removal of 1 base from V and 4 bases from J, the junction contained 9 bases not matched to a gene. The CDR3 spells CASSQAPSRGFTGELFF. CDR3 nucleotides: TGTGCCAGCAGCCAAGCCCCCTCGCGGGGGTTCACCGGGGAGCTGTTTTTT.

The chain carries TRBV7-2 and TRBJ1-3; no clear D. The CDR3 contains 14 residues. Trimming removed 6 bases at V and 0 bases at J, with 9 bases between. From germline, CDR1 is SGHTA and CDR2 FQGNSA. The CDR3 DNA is TGTGCCAGCAGTCCCGACCACTCTGGAAACACCATATATTTT. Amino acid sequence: CASSPDHSGNTIYF.

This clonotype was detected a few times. The CDR3 spells CASTRTGTAQETQYF. The CDR3 bases are TGTGCCAGCACCCGGACAGGGACAGCCCAAGAGACCCAGTACTTC. The V and J genes are TRBV5-4 and TRBJ2-5; 8 bases agree with TRBD1. Unmatched junction bases numbered 8, after V lost 6 bases and J lost 1 base. The germline CDR1 and CDR2 sequences are SGHNT and YYREEE (reference sequence). This CDR3 spans 15 amino acids. Variable domain in full (rest from reference TRBV5-4 and TRBJ2-5): ETGVTQSPTHLIKTRGQQVTLRCSSQSGHNTVSWYQQALGQGPQFIFQYYREEENGRGNFPPRFSGLQFPNYSSELNVNALELDDSALYLCASTRTGTAQETQYFGPGTRLLVL.

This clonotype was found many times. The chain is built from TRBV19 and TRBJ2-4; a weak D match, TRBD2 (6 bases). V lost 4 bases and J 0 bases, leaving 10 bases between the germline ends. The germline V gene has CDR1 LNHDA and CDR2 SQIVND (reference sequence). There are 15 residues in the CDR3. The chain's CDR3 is CASSTGTLAKNIQYF. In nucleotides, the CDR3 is TGTGCCAGTAGTACCGGGACTTTAGCCAAAAACATTCAGTACTTC.

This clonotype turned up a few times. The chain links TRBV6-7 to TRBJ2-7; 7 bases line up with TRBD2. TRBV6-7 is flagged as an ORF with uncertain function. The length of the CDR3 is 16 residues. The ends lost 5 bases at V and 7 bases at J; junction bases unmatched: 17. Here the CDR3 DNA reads TGTGCCAGCAGTCATCAGGGACTATCCCAGGACGTGGAGCAGTACTTC. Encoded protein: CASSHQGLSQDVEQYF.

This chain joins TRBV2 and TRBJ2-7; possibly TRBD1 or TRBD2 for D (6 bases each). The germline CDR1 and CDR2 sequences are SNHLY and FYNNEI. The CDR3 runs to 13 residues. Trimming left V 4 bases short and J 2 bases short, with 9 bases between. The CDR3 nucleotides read TGTGCCAGCAGTGTCGGGGGCGCCTACGAGCAGTACTTC. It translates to CASSVGGAYEQYF.

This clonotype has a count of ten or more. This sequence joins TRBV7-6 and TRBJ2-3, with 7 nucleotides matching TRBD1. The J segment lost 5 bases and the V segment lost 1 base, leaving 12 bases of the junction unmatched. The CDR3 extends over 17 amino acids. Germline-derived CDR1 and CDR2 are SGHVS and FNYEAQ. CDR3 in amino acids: CASSLGLGQFVVDTQYF. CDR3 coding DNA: TGTGCCAGCAGCTTAGGCCTGGGACAGTTCGTAGTAGATACGCAGTATTTT. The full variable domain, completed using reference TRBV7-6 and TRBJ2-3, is GAGVSQSPRYKVTKRGQDVALRCDPISGHVSLYWYRQALGQGPEFLTYFNYEAQQDKSGLPNDRFSAERPEGSISTLTIQRTEQRDSAMYRCASSLGLGQFVVDTQYFGPGTRLTVL.

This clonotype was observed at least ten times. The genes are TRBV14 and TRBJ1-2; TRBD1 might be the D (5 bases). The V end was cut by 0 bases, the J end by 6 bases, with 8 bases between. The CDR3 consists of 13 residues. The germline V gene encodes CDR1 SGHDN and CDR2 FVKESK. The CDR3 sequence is CASSQEWGDGYTF. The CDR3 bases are TGTGCCAGCAGCCAAGAATGGGGGGATGGCTACACCTTC. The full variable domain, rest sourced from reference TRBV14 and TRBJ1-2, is EAGVTQFPSHSVIEKGQTVTLRCDPISGHDNLYWYRRVMGKEIKFLLHFVKESKQDESGMPNNRFLAERTGGTYSTLKVQPAELEDSGVYFCASSQEWGDGYTFGSGTRLTVV.